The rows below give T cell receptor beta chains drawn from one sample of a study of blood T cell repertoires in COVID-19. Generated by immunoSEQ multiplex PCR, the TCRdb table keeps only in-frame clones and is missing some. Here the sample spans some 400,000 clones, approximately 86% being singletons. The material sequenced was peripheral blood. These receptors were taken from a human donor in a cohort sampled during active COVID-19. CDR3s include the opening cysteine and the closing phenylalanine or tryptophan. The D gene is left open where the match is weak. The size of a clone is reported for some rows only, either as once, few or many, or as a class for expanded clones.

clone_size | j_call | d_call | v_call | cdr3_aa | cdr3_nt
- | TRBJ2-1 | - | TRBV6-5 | CASSYSAGEFHNEQFF | TGTGCCAGCAGTTACTCCGCCGGGGAATTCCACAATGAGCAGTTCTTC
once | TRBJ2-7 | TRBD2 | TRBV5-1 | CASSLERGGEQYF | TGCGCCAGCAGCTTGGAGCGGGGAGGCGAGCAGTACTTC
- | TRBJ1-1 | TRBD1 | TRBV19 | CASSRKTGGTEAFF | TGTGCCAGTAGTAGAAAGACAGGGGGCACTGAAGCTTTCTTT
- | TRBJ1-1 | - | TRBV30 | CAWARERPSLAFF | TGTGCCTGGGCACGGGAGAGACCTTCTTTAGCTTTCTTT
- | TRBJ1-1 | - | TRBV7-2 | CASSLVSAGTEAFF | TGTGCCAGCAGCTTAGTCTCTGCCGGGACTGAAGCTTTCTTT
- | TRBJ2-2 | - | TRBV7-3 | CASSLKAAANTGELFF | TGTGCCAGCAGCTTAAAGGCGGCAGCAAACACCGGGGAGCTGTTTTTT
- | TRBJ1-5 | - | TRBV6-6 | CASSLPADSNQPQHF | TGTGCCAGCAGTCTGCCCGCGGATAGCAATCAGCCCCAGCATTTT
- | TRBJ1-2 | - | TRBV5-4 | CASSLGRINYGYTF | TGTGCCAGCAGCTTGGGGCGGATTAACTATGGCTACACCTTC
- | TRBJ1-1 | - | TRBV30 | CAWKSAEAFF | TGTGCCTGGAAGTCGGCTGAAGCTTTCTTT
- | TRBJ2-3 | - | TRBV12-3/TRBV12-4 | CASSSSEGTQYF | TGTGCCAGCAGTTCCTCTGAGGGTACGCAGTATTTT
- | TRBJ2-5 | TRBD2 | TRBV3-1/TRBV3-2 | CASSLLAGGQETQYF | TGTGCCAGCAGCCTTCTAGCGGGGGGGCAAGAGACCCAGTACTTC
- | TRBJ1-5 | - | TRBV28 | CASGGTPSNQPQHF | TGTGCCAGCGGAGGGACGCCTAGCAATCAGCCCCAGCATTTT
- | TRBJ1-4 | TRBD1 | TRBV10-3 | CAISDTQGKWEKLFF | TGTGCCATCAGTGATACACAGGGGAAGTGGGAAAAACTGTTTTTT
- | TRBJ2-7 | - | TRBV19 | CASSTGQWSYEQYF | TGTGCCAGTAGTACGGGACAATGGAGCTACGAGCAGTACTTC
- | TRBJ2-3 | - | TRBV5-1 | CASSRRASGTDTQYF | TGCGCCAGCAGCCGTCGAGCTAGCGGCACAGATACGCAGTATTTT
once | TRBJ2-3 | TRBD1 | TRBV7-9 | CASSSPWTGGTDTQYF | TGTGCCAGCAGCTCACCTTGGACAGGGGGGACAGATACGCAGTATTTT
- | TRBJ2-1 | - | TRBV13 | CASSRRGLLAYNEQFF | TGTGCCAGCAGCCGACGCGGACTATTGGCCTACAATGAGCAGTTCTTC
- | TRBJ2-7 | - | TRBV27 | CASRIFGTKSYEQYF | TGTGCCAGCAGGATATTCGGGACAAAAAGCTACGAGCAGTACTTC
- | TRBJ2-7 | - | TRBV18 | CASSPPAKYEQYF | TGTGCCAGCTCACCACCGGCAAAGTACGAGCAGTACTTC
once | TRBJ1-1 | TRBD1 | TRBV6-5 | CASTDPGQGRTEAFF | TGTGCCAGCACCGACCCGGGACAGGGGAGAACTGAAGCTTTCTTT
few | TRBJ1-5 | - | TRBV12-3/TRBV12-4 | CASSSQGNQPQHF | TGTGCCAGCAGTTCCCAGGGCAATCAGCCCCAGCATTTT
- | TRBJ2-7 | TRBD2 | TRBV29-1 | CSVEGGGTYEQYF | TGCAGCGTTGAGGGCGGGGGGACCTACGAGCAGTACTTC
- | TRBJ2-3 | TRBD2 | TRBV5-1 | CASLRVAGSTDTQYF | TGCGCCAGCCTCCGGGTAGCGGGATCGACAGATACGCAGTATTTT
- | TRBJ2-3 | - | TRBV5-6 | CASSLGGGTDTQYF | TGTGCCAGCAGCTTAGGCGGGGGCACAGATACGCAGTATTTT
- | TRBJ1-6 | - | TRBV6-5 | CASSYSLRTGNSPLHF | TGTGCCAGCAGTTACTCCCTAAGGACGGGGAATTCACCCCTCCACTTT
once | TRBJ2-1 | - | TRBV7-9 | CASSTGTYNEQFF | TGTGCCAGCAGCACCGGTACCTACAATGAGCAGTTCTTC
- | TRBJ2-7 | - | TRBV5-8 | CASSHGLWASRYEQYF | TGTGCCAGCAGCCATGGACTATGGGCCAGCCGCTACGAGCAGTACTTC
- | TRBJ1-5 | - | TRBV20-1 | CSASRGGELNQPQHF | TGCAGTGCTAGTCGGGGTGGAGAACTTAATCAGCCCCAGCATTTT
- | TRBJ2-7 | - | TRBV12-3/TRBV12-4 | CASSFGTSYEQYF | TGTGCCAGCAGTTTCGGGACATCATACGAGCAGTACTTC
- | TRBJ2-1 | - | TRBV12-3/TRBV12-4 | CASSLTVYNEQFF | TGTGCCAGCAGCCTGACAGTTTACAATGAGCAGTTCTTC
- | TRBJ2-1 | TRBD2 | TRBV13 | CASSLPAGLAGEYNEQFF | TGTGCCAGCAGCTTACCCGCCGGACTAGCGGGGGAATACAATGAGCAGTTCTTC
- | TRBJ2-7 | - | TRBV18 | CASSPRVREQYF | TGTGCCAGCTCACCACGAGTCCGCGAGCAGTACTTC
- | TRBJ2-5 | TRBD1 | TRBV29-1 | CSVTTGGGETQYF | TGCAGCGTTACGACAGGGGGCGGTGAGACCCAGTACTTC
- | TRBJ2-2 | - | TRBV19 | CASSSGPSGELFF | TGTGCCAGTAGCTCAGGGCCCAGCGGGGAGCTGTTTTTT
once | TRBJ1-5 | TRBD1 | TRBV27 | CASSLQGEGGQPQHF | TGTGCCAGCAGCCTACAGGGGGAAGGGGGTCAGCCCCAGCATTTT
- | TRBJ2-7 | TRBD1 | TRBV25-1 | CASSGTGAYEQYF | TGTGCCAGCAGTGGAACAGGGGCCTACGAGCAGTACTTC
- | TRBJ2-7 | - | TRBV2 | CASRGDIYEQYF | TGTGCCAGCAGGGGAGACATCTACGAGCAGTACTTC
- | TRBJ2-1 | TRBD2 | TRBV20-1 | CSASTSGNNEQFF | TGCAGTGCTAGTACTAGCGGTAACAATGAGCAGTTCTTC
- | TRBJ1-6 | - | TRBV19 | CASSIAIWERLHF | TGTGCCAGTAGTATAGCGATATGGGAGCGCCTCCACTTT
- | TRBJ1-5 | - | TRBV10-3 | CAISESHGDSNQPQHF | TGTGCCATCAGTGAGTCCCACGGAGATAGCAATCAGCCCCAGCATTTT